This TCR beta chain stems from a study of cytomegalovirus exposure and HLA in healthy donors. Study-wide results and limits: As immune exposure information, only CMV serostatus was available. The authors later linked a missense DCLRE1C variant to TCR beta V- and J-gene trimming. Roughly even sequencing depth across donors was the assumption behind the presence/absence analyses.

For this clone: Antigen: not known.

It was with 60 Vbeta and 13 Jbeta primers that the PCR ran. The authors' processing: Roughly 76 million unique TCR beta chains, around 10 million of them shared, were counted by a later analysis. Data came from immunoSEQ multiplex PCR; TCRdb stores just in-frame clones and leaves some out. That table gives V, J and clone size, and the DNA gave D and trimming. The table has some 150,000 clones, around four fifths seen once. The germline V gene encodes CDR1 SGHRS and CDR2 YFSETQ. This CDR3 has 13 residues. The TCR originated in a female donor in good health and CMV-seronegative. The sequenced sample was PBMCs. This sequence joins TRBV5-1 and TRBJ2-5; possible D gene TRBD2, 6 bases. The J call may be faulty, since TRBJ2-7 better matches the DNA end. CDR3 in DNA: TGCGCCAGCAGTCAGAGGACTAACTACGAGCAGTACTTC. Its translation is CASSQRTNYEQYF.